The TCR beta chain described here comes from a study of cytomegalovirus exposure and HLA in healthy donors. 13 Jbeta primers and 60 Vbeta primers were used for the PCR. The method was immunoSEQ multiplex PCR; TCRdb's version includes in-frame clones alone and lacks a portion of them. Among 150,000 or so clones listed, around three quarters were seen once. The clonotype was recovered from a middle-aged woman in good health and CMV-seronegative. Sequenced material: PBMCs.

The CDR3: CASSEAAVYQPQHF. Written as DNA, the CDR3 is TGTGCCAGCAGTGAAGCTGCAGTCTATCAGCCCCAGCATTTT. This chain uses TRBV2 with TRBJ1-5; D ambiguous. The ends were cut back, 0 bases at V and 5 bases at J, with 8 bases in the middle. The CDR3 contains 14 residues. CDR1 is SNHLY, CDR2 FYNNEI, per germline.